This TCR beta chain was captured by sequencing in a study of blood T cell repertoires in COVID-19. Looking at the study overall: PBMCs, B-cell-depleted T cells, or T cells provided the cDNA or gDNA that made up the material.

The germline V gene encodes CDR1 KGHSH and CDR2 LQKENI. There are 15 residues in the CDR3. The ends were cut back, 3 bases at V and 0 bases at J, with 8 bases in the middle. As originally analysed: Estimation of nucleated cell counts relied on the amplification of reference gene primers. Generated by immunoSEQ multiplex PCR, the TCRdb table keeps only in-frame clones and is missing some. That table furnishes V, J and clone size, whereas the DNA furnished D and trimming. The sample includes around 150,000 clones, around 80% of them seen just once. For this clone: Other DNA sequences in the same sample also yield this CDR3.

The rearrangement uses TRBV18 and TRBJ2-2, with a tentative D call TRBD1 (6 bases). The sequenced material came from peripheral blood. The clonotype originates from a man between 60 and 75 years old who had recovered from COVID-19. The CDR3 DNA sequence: TGTGCCAGCTCACCCCGACAGGCGAACACCGGGGAGCTGTTTTTT. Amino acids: CASSPRQANTGELFF.